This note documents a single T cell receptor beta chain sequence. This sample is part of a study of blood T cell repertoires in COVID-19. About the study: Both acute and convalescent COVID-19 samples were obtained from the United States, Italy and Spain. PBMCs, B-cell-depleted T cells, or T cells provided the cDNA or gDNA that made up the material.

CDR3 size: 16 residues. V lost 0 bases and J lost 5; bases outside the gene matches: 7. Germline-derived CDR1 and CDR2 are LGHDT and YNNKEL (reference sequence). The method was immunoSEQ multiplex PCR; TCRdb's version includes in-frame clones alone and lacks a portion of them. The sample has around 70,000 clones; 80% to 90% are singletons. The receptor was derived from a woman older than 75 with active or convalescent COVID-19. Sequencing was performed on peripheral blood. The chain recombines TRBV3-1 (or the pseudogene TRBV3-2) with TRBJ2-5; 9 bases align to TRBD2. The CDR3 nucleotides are TGTGCCAGCAGCCAAGATTGGCGGGGGGGCAAGGAGACCCAGTACTTC. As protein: CASSQDWRGGKETQYF.